Listed below are T cell receptor beta chains from one sample, sequenced in a study of CD8 T cells in Susac syndrome. One entry per CDR3 protein, called by TCRdb with MiXCR from the immunoSEQ multiplex PCR reads. The sample has approximately 170,000 distinct CDR3 sequences, roughly 94% seen once. Sequenced: CD4+ T cells from PBMCs. The source of these receptors is a human donor with multiple sclerosis. Each CDR3 is given with its conserved first and last residue. D genes are given only for firm matches. Rows give clone size only sometimes, using once, few, many, or a class for an expanded clone.

clone_size: -; j_call: TRBJ2-6; v_call: TRBV30; d_call: -; cdr3_nt: TGTGCCTGGAGTGTAATGGGGGCTGGGGCCAACGTCCTGACTTTC; cdr3_aa: CAWSVMGAGANVLTF
clone_size: few; j_call: TRBJ2-7; v_call: TRBV18; d_call: TRBD1; cdr3_nt: TGTGCCAGCTCACCACAACCGGGACAGGCCCTCGAGCAGTACTTC; cdr3_aa: CASSPQPGQALEQYF
clone_size: -; j_call: TRBJ2-2; v_call: TRBV9; d_call: -; cdr3_nt: TGTGCCAGCAGCGTAGGCCCAGCGGAGAACACCGGGGAGCTGTTTTTT; cdr3_aa: CASSVGPAENTGELFF
clone_size: -; j_call: TRBJ2-1; v_call: TRBV2; d_call: -; cdr3_nt: TGTGCCAGCAGCTCTGACTTAGGGGTCGATGAGCAGTTCTTC; cdr3_aa: CASSSDLGVDEQFF
clone_size: once; j_call: TRBJ1-1; v_call: TRBV5-1; d_call: -; cdr3_nt: TGCGCCAGCAGCTTGGAGGAGGGATACACTGAAGCTTTCTTT; cdr3_aa: CASSLEEGYTEAFF
clone_size: once; j_call: TRBJ1-2; v_call: TRBV6-6; d_call: TRBD1; cdr3_nt: TGTGCCAGCAGTTACCAGGGACAGGGGCTGGCTGGCTACACCTTC; cdr3_aa: CASSYQGQGLAGYTF
clone_size: -; j_call: TRBJ2-7; v_call: TRBV12-3/TRBV12-4; d_call: -; cdr3_nt: TGTGCCAGCAGTCGGAGGGAAGAGGTCTACGAGCAGTACTTC; cdr3_aa: CASSRREEVYEQYF
clone_size: -; j_call: TRBJ2-7; v_call: TRBV2; d_call: -; cdr3_nt: TGTGCCAGCAGTGAGCGGCTTGGCTCCTACGAGCAGTACTTC; cdr3_aa: CASSERLGSYEQYF
clone_size: once; j_call: TRBJ2-7; v_call: TRBV27; d_call: TRBD2; cdr3_nt: TGTGCCAGCAGTTCACCGACTAGCGGGAGGTACGAGCAGTACTTC; cdr3_aa: CASSSPTSGRYEQYF
clone_size: -; j_call: TRBJ2-1; v_call: TRBV12-3/TRBV12-4; d_call: TRBD2; cdr3_nt: TGTGCCAGCAGTTTAATCAGCGGGAGGGACAATGAGCAGTTCTTC; cdr3_aa: CASSLISGRDNEQFF
clone_size: -; j_call: TRBJ1-1; v_call: TRBV6-5; d_call: -; cdr3_nt: TGTGCCAGCAGTTACTCCCTATGGGGCATGAACACTGAAGCTTTCTTT; cdr3_aa: CASSYSLWGMNTEAFF
clone_size: -; j_call: TRBJ1-5; v_call: TRBV24-1; d_call: -; cdr3_nt: TGTGCCACCAGTGATTCGGATGGACAGAGGAATCAGCCCCAGCATTTT; cdr3_aa: CATSDSDGQRNQPQHF
clone_size: -; j_call: TRBJ2-7; v_call: TRBV6-2/TRBV6-3; d_call: TRBD2; cdr3_nt: TGTGCCAGCAGCCAAGGGAGACTAGCGGGGTCCTACGAGCAGTACTTC; cdr3_aa: CASSQGRLAGSYEQYF
clone_size: -; j_call: TRBJ2-2; v_call: TRBV12-3/TRBV12-4; d_call: -; cdr3_nt: TGTGCCAGCAGTTTTGGGGCGAACACCGGGGAGCTGTTTTTT; cdr3_aa: CASSFGANTGELFF
clone_size: -; j_call: TRBJ1-5; v_call: TRBV27; d_call: -; cdr3_nt: TGTGCCAGCAGTTTAATCCGGGGTAATCAGCCCCAGCATTTT; cdr3_aa: CASSLIRGNQPQHF
clone_size: once; j_call: TRBJ2-5; v_call: TRBV29-1; d_call: TRBD2; cdr3_nt: TGCAGCGCCCAACTTGGCGCTAGCGGAGCTCAAGAGACCCAGTACTTC; cdr3_aa: CSAQLGASGAQETQYF